Each of the 6 T cell receptor beta chains below was sequenced from the same sample in a study of blood T cells in healthy people across ages. Primed by a sample-barcoded 5' primer and a J-beta primer mix, a second PCR proceeded for about 7 to 11 cycles. Via MiXCR, TCRdb re-called the 5' RACE reads, giving one row per CDR3 protein. The sample yields roughly 1,500,000 distinct CDR3 sequences, approximately 40% seen once. Material: blood. Receptors were obtained from a woman in her late teens or twenties in good health.

The CDR3 spells CATSRVVNQETQYF. Here the CDR3 DNA reads TGTGCCACCAGCAGAGTCGTTAATCAAGAGACCCAGTACTTC. V usage is TRBV15 and J usage is TRBJ2-5, with D hard to call. Per the germline V gene, CDR1 is LNHNV and CDR2 is YYDKDF (reference sequence). CDR3 length: 14 residues. V lost 1 base to trimming and J lost 2 bases, with 8 bases between them. The full variable domain, its missing parts supplied by reference TRBV15 and TRBJ2-5, is DAMVIQNPRYQVTQFGKPVTLSCSQTLNHNVMYWYQQKSSQAPKLLFHYYDKDFNNEADTPDNFQSRRPNTSFCFLDIRSPGLGDTAMYLCATSRVVNQETQYFGPGTRLLVL.

V is TRBV6-1 and J is TRBJ1-2, with 9 bases that match TRBD1. Germline V gene sequence: CDR1 MNHNS, CDR2 SASEGT. Germline trimming cut 3 bases from V and 8 bases from J; bases unmatched to any gene: 7. The CDR3 spans 14 residues. CDR3 loop: CASSDPDRGYGYTF. Here the CDR3 DNA reads TGTGCCAGCAGTGACCCCGACAGGGGGTACGGCTACACCTTC.

The chain is built from TRBV28 and TRBJ1-1; the match to TRBD1 covers 8 bases. This CDR3 is 17 amino acids long. After removal of 6 bases from V and 3 bases from J, the junction contained 15 bases not matched to a gene. The germline gives CDR1 MDHEN, CDR2 SYDVKM. The CDR3 region is CASSDAARDRRDTEAFF. As DNA, the CDR3 is TGTGCCAGCAGCGACGCTGCGAGGGACAGGAGAGACACTGAAGCTTTCTTT. Full variable domain (outside the CDR3, taken from reference TRBV28 and TRBJ1-1): DVKVTQSSRYLVKRTGEKVFLECVQDMDHENMFWYRQDPGLGLRLIYFSYDVKMKEKGDIPEGYSVSREKKERFSLILESASTNQTSMYLCASSDAARDRRDTEAFFGQGTRLTVV.

The chain combines TRBV4-1 with TRBJ1-1; D is uncertain. V lost 1 base and J 0 bases, leaving 18 bases between the germline ends. Germline V lookup: CDR1 MGHRA, CDR2 YSYEKL. This CDR3 has 18 amino acids. This chain's CDR3 is CASSQGGQAATMNTEAFF. For the CDR3, the DNA is TGCGCCAGCAGCCAAGGTGGGCAGGCGGCAACGATGAACACTGAAGCTTTCTTT.

The genes are TRBV20-1 and TRBJ1-2, with D possibly being TRBD1 (6 bases). V lost 7 bases and J 4 bases, leaving 10 bases between the germline ends. CDR1 and CDR2 from the germline V gene are DFQATT and SNEGSKA (reference sequence). This CDR3 spans 11 amino acids. This CDR3 reads CSGGALYGYTF. The CDR3 DNA reads as TGCAGTGGGGGGGCCCTCTATGGCTACACCTTC.

A few counts support this clonotype. The chain joins TRBV20-1 to TRBJ2-3; 10 positions agree with TRBD2. The J segment lost 2 bases and the V segment lost 3 bases, leaving 20 bases of the junction unmatched. Germline loops: CDR1 DFQATT, CDR2 SNEGSKA (reference sequence). The CDR3 extends over 20 amino acids. The CDR3 DNA reads TGCAGTGCTAGGCGGGGGGTGGTAGCGGGAGGAGTATGGGACACAGATACGCAGTATTTT. Its translation: CSARRGVVAGGVWDTDTQYF.